The clone carrying this T cell receptor beta chain was seen many times. Its specificity is unknown. The CDR3 extends over 12 amino acids. Germline V CDR1 and CDR2: MNHNS, SASEGT. V lost 7 bases and J lost 0, with 7 bases in between. These data are taken from a study of prognosis after radiotherapy for stage I lung cancer. Study-wide background: It was between 2018 and January 2019 that stage I non-small cell lung cancer patients were enrolled. There were no patients who received concurrent therapy with stereotactic body radiotherapy. Operability status for all non-small cell lung cancer patients was recorded as medically inoperable.

Whole-study findings and limits: There was a fall in unique TCR clone counts after stereotactic body radiation therapy, median 10,088 versus 6,861.

The study amplified the TCR beta CDR3 region from genomic DNA. This amplification was carried out by two rounds of multiplex PCR. During first-round PCR, primers specific to each TRBV and TRBJ gene were used. A single record per CDR3 protein comes from TCRdb applying MiXCR to the multiplex PCR reads. This table holds nearly 20,000 distinct CDR3 sequences, about a quarter found once. This sequence originates from a donor at least 50 years old with non-small cell lung cancer. V usage is TRBV6-1 and J usage is TRBJ2-7; D unclear. The sample in question was PBMCs, obtained before or after stereotactic body radiation therapy (not recorded which). Written as DNA, the CDR3 is TGTGCCAGCACCCCAAACTCCTACGAGCAGTACTTC. It encodes CASTPNSYEQYF.